The entry that follows covers one T cell receptor beta chain sequence. The target of this receptor is not known. No base quality information exists; no much larger clone differs at one position. This sample is drawn from a study of cytomegalovirus exposure and HLA in healthy donors (dated by TCRdb to the late 2010s). For context, the study as a whole: In an earlier analysis of 587 of the donors, approximately 300 Gb of sequence data and 100 million or so unique TCR beta sequences from roughly 200 million T cells were reported. To decide whether each TCR beta V gene segment behaved as functional or pseudogenic, an earlier analysis of some 540 of the donors relied on high-throughput TCR beta sequencing. Of the 300 to 500 genotyped donors, approximately 81% were placed in the genetic ancestry cluster associated with self-reported Caucasian donors. All discovery cohort repertoires had been generated using a single sequencing platform. A later analysis re-examined previously published TCR beta repertoires from hundreds of donors and added high-resolution HLA genotyping to investigate patterns of TCR occurrence. Alongside the repertoire data, information on donor age, sex, ethnicity and CMV serostatus was compiled. Among about 410 genotyped donors of the cohort, an average of roughly 230,000 unique TCR beta nucleotide sequences was sequenced per donor, of which 15% to 20% were non-productive. A separate validation cohort of more than 100 different subjects was used in addition to the approximately 670-subject first cohort. Class I and class II HLA loci were covered by the typing at four-digit resolution. Genome-wide SNP genotypes for about 60% of the 666 donors were used in a later genetic analysis, which treated that subset as a discovery cohort. Roughly five DR-DQ haplotypes were handled as single units for association and clustering, since linkage in the cohort was strong. The study aimed to test whether signatures of past pathogen exposure could be identified by cataloging public T cell receptors. The study profiled the T cell repertoires of about 640 subjects by immunosequencing and related them to cytomegalovirus serostatus. Typing coverage varied by locus: roughly 629-640 donors for A, B, C, DRB1 and DQB1; more than 500 for DQA1; around 570 for DPA1; roughly 450 for DPB1. Rather than drawing on any new phenotypic data, the later analysis identified candidate immune exposures from TCR beta sequences and the way those sequences occurred across donors. To predict cytomegalovirus infection status, the study brought together high-throughput TCR immunosequencing, statistical association of individual TCRs with disease status, and machine learning. Roughly 300 gigabases of sequencing data and tens of millions of unique TCR sequences were included in an early release covering roughly 600 HLA-typed donors. The research as a whole found: A later analysis found that most CMV-associated TCR beta chains appeared HLA-restricted, with HLA associations seemingly driven largely by CMV exposure. Several of the top co-occurrence clusters appeared to be linked to parvovirus B19, influenza, CMV and Epstein-Barr virus, according to a later analysis. In the study, approximately 160 TCR beta chains were listed as associated with cytomegalovirus. Correlated functional status among segregating V segments might be attributable to linkage disequilibrium, but an unknown experimental factor could not be ruled out. In a later genetic analysis, a missense DCLRE1C variant was associated with V-gene and J-gene trimming of TCR beta chains, and the association was replicated in an independent cohort. In vitro tests confirmed that a few of the cytomegalovirus-associated TCR beta chains recognize cytomegalovirus antigens. In an earlier analysis of around 600 of the donors, most TCR beta V segments appeared in productive rearrangements about 87% or about 30% of the time, broadly matching IMGT annotations. A further reported finding was that TCR beta sequences accurately predicted the HLA-A and HLA-B alleles for most subjects in the first cohort. Presence/absence analyses assumed roughly uniform sequencing depth across donors, an assumption that may not hold. In a later genetic analysis, fewer N-insertions in productive TCRs were reported among donors in an Asian-associated ancestry cluster than the roughly 700-donor mean. Most TCR sequences were seen in very few donors, while some public TCRs were found in many individuals. According to a later analysis, TCR association rates differed among HLA loci, with DRB1 alleles showing the most associated TCRs and HLA-C alleles showing the fewest. Some IMGT-functional V segments, including TRBV6-2 and TRBV6-3, could not be distinguished by the 87-base-pair reads and were therefore excluded. HLA typing was unavailable for some donors at each locus, so association tests used only the typed subset. The classifier was reported to diagnose cytomegalovirus status with high specificity and sensitivity in both the original and validation cohorts. When HLA alleles, especially DR and DQ, strongly co-occurred, attributing TCR associations to individual alleles was difficult. This cohort had only TCR beta chains sequenced, and the lack of alpha or paired-chain data limited which features could be detected. The authors suggested that the approach could potentially be generalized to other disease states and immunological phenotypes. Immune exposure information for the cohort was limited to CMV serostatus. A cluster of highly shared sequence variants was judged likely to be a technical artifact of the sequencing pipeline. Because counts were too low, more than 15 rarely observed V segments, including chromosome 9 orphons, were left out of the earlier analysis of 500 to 650 of the donors. Specific HLA alleles were associated with 15,000 to 20,000 TCR beta sequences at a false discovery rate of 0.05 in a later analysis. A later analysis found that HLA-associated TCR beta chains were more clonally expanded and had lower generation probabilities than equally common non-associated chains.

The library was generated by the immunoSEQ multiplex PCR assay. A mixture of 60 forward primers for TCR Vbeta segments and 13 reverse primers for TCR Jbeta segments was used in the multiplex PCR. The CDR3 region of rearranged TCR beta genes was amplified from genomic DNA with a multiplex PCR assay. On the Illumina HiSeq System, the amplified TCR beta libraries were sequenced as 87-base-pair reads. As for the authors' bioinformatics: A later analysis tallied tens of millions of unique TCR beta chains across the roughly 610 repertoires, and approximately 12 million of those chains were shared by two or more donors. Raw reads were error-corrected and collapsed into unique sequences by a nearest-neighbor algorithm in which closely related sequences were merged to remove PCR and sequencing errors. V, D and J gene segments were assigned by aligning CDR3 sequences to IMGT reference sequences. For a sequence to be retained, a match of at least six nucleotides was required to both a V gene segment and a J gene segment. Rearrangements were classified as productive when the CDR3 lacked stop codons and remained in frame with V and J, and all other rearrangements were classified as non-productive. CDR3 was defined by IMGT convention, running from the second conserved V-encoded cysteine to the conserved J-encoded phenylalanine. Sequences without an unambiguous match to a single V gene segment were excluded from the earlier analysis of about 600 of the donors. An earlier analysis of over 450 of the donors classified V segments as functional when productive rearrangements were above 56.7% and as segregating when the standard deviation between donors was above 5%. To diagnose cytomegalovirus status from the catalog of TCR beta chain sequences, a statistical classification framework was built. In a later analysis, TCR nucleotide sequences were compared against IMGT/GENE-DB human TR gene sequences so that V and J genes could be assigned. In a later analysis, CDR3 sequences and most-parsimonious VDJ recombination scenarios were assigned using the TCRdist pipeline. In a later analysis, each TCR beta chain was defined by its CDR3 amino acid sequence together with its V-gene family, and reads without a unique V-gene family were excluded. As a way to deal with suspected cross-contamination and a sequencing artifact, a later analysis dropped over 550 nucleotide sequences that were highly shared and had low generation probability. In a later analysis, a clonal expansion index for each public chain was calculated from normalized within-repertoire ranks of inferred template counts. A later analysis computed generation probabilities with a VDJ recombination model fitted to out-of-frame rearrangements, and checked the results against IGoR. In a later analysis, hypergeometric tests were used to score TCR-TCR, TCR-HLA and TCR-CMV co-occurrence, with a repertoire-size bias correction applied to TCR pairs. In a later analysis, false discovery rates were estimated by permuting HLA or CMV assignments 20 times. A later analysis grouped co-occurring TCRs with DBSCAN, adding TCRdist sequence similarity when clustering within HLA-allele-positive subsets. Repertoires with fewer than 30,000 or more than 120,000 public chains, plus five repertoires with anomalous nucleotide sharing, were excluded from co-occurrence clustering. The source is immuneACCESS, and TCRdb retained only in-frame sequences with V and J called. Part of the clones is not carried over; for the studies checked, unresolved V genes explain less than half of this, and the remainder is unexplained. V, J and clone size are those of that table, while D and trimming were read from the DNA. The sample table shows approximately 130,000 clones, and roughly 82% are seen once. The biggest ten clones account for roughly 3% of the sample.

The CDR3 numbers 15 residues from cysteine through phenylalanine. Here the CDR3 DNA is all that survives: 45 bases in frame from base 1. Trimming accounts for 9 bases at V and 7 bases at J, while the number of junction bases matched to no gene is 13. CDR1 LNHDA and CDR2 SQIVND were looked up in the germline V gene (reference sequence). In total, more than 500 healthy bone marrow donors made up the cohort. All cohort members were sampled while nominally healthy, although unrecorded immune exposures were likely present. The donor tested CMV seropositive and was one of the 289 seropositive cohort members. A peripheral blood sample was collected from each donor, and TCR beta sequencing was performed on peripheral blood mononuclear cells. Genomic DNA extraction from the blood cell samples was performed with the Qiagen DNeasy Blood Extraction Kit.

The rearranged chain carries TRBV19 and TRBJ2-1; 9 of the junction bases match TRBD2. Specimen: PBMCs. The sequence was collected from a woman in her 40s in good health and CMV-seropositive. The nucleotides read TGTGCCAGCCGGGTTGTAGCGGGGGCTGGGAATGAGCAGTTCTTC. Its protein is CASRVVAGAGNEQFF.